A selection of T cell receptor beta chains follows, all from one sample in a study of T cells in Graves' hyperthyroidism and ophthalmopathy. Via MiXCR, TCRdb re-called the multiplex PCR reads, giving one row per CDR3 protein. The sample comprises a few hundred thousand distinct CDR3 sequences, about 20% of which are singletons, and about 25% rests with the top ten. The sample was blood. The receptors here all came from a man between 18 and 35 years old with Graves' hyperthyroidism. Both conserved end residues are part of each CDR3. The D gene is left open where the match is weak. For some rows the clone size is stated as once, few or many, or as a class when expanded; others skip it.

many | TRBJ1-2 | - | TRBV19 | CASSIWRYYGYTF | TGTGCCAGTAGTATTTGGCGTTACTATGGCTACACCTTC
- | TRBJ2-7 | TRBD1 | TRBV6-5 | CASSSGDRAGEQYF | TGTGCCAGCAGTTCCGGGGACAGGGCCGGTGAGCAGTACTTC
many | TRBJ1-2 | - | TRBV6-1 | CASSEAGTYDYGYTF | TGTGCCAGCAGTGAAGCGGGGACGTACGACTATGGCTACACCTTC
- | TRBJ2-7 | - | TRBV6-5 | CASSWGPQNYEQYF | TGTGCCAGCAGTTGGGGGCCGCAAAACTACGAGCAGTACTTC
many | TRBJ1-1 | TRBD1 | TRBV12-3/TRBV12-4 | CASSFHRGLRNTEAFF | TGTGCCAGCAGTTTTCACAGGGGGCTCCGGAACACTGAAGCTTTCTTT
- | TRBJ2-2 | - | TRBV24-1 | CATGGTNTGELFF | TGTGCCACCGGGGGAACGAACACCGGGGAGCTGTTTTTT
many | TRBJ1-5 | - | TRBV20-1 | CSARVGLGESNQPQHF | TGCAGTGCTAGAGTGGGGTTGGGCGAAAGCAATCAGCCCCAGCATTTT
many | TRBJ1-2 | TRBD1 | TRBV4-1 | CASSQEGQGNYGYTF | TGCGCCAGCAGCCAAGAGGGACAGGGTAACTATGGCTACACCTTC
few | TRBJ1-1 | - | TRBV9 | CASSYGWGLDTEAFF | TGTGCCAGCAGCTACGGATGGGGGCTGGACACTGAAGCTTTCTTT
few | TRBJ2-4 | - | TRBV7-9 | CASSPPSANIQYF | TGTGCCAGCAGCCCCCCCTCCGCAAACATTCAGTACTTC
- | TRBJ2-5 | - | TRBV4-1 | CASSRLEGLETQYF | TGCGCCAGCAGCCGTCTTGAAGGCTTAGAGACCCAGTACTTC
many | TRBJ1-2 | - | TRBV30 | CAWSVNGEWDTF | TGTGCCTGGAGTGTAAACGGCGAATGGGACACCTTC
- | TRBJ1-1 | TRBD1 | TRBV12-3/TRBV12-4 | CASSLRPGGSEAFF | TGTGCCAGCAGCCTAAGGCCAGGGGGCTCTGAAGCTTTCTTT